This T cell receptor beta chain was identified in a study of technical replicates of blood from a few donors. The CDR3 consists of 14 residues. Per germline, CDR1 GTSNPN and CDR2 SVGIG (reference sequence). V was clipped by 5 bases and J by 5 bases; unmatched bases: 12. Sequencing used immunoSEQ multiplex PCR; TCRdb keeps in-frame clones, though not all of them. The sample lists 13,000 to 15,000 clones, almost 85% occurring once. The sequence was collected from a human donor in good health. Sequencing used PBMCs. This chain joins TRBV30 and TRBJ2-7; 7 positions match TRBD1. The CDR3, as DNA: TGTGCCTGGGACGACAGGGTGGGCTCAGACGAGCAGTACTTC. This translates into CAWDDRVGSDEQYF. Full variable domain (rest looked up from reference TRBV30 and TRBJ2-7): SQTIHQWPATLVQPVGSPLSLECTVEGTSNPNLYWYRQAAGRGLQLLFYSVGIGQISSEVPQNLSASRPQDRQFILSSKKLLLSDSGFYLCAWDDRVGSDEQYFGPGTRLTVT.